Listed here are 7 T cell receptor beta chains from one sample, sequenced in a study of blood T cell repertoires in COVID-19. Assay: immunoSEQ multiplex PCR; the TCRdb copy retains only in-frame clones and omits some. Counted here are around 160,000 clones, about 88% occurring once; the ten biggest clones make up over 15%. The sequencing sample was made of peripheral blood. These receptors originate from a man in his sixties with active or convalescent COVID-19.

The chain joins TRBV3-1 (or the pseudogene TRBV3-2) to TRBJ2-1; D is perhaps TRBD2 (5 bases). V was trimmed by 3 bases and J by 10 bases, leaving 13 bases between them. CDR3 length equals 13 residues. CDR1 is LGHDT and CDR2 is YNNKEL in the germline V gene (reference sequence). The CDR3 DNA is TGTGCCAGCAGCCAGCTGTCGCGGAGGGAGCAGTTCTTC. It is translated as CASSQLSRREQFF.

The rearrangement uses TRBV18 and TRBJ1-4; 9 bases map to TRBD1. Trimming took 3 bases from V and 7 from J; bases not matched to a gene: 6. The CDR3 loop spans 15 amino acids. The germline CDR1 and CDR2 sequences are KGHSH and LQKENI. In nucleotides, the CDR3 is TGTGCCAGCTCACCCCAGGACAGGGGTAGTGAAAAACTGTTTTTT. It specifies CASSPQDRGSEKLFF.

The CDR3 bases are TGTGCCAGCAGTTCGACAGGGGTTGAAGCTTTCTTT. As protein: CASSSTGVEAFF. J is TRBJ1-1 and V is TRBV12-3 or TRBV12-4, with 8 bases lining up with TRBD1. The J segment lost 7 bases and the V segment lost 4 bases, leaving 2 bases of the junction unmatched. The CDR3 totals 12 residues.

The chain employs TRBV30 and TRBJ1-5, with 9 bases fitting TRBD1. Germline CDR1 reads GTSNPN; CDR2 reads SVGIG (reference sequence). CDR3 length equals 17 residues. After removal of 2 bases from V and 5 bases from J, the junction contained 13 bases not matched to a gene. The CDR3 DNA reads as TGTGCCTGGAGTCCGCATCCGGGACAGGGTTTCGATCAGCCCCAGCATTTT. As protein: CAWSPHPGQGFDQPQHF.

The V and J genes are TRBV5-4 and TRBJ1-1; weak D call: TRBD1 (6 bases). The V and J ends lost 4 bases and 6 bases respectively, with 10 bases between them. CDR3 length: 12 amino acids. Germline V lookup: CDR1 SGHNT, CDR2 YYREEE (reference sequence). DNA for the CDR3: TGTGCCAGCAGCCCCTCAGGGGCTGAAGCTTTCTTT. This sequence encodes CASSPSGAEAFF.

The rearrangement uses TRBV27 and TRBJ1-1, with a tentative D call TRBD1 (6 bases). From germline, CDR1 is MNHEY and CDR2 SMNVEV (reference sequence). With 0 bases removed from V and 11 bases from J, the gap between germline ends came to 13 bases. The CDR3 runs 13 residues. The CDR3 sequence is CASSLSGGARAFF. The CDR3 nucleotides are TGTGCCAGCAGTTTATCTGGGGGCGCACGGGCTTTCTTT.

The chain combines TRBV6-6 with TRBJ2-7, with unresolved D. Trimming took off 7 bases at V and 4 bases at J, with 8 bases between the two ends. This CDR3 region has 11 residues. Germline V gives CDR1 MNHNY, CDR2 SVGAGI (reference sequence). CDR3 loop: CASNNQYEQYF. CDR3 coding DNA: TGTGCCAGCAATAACCAGTACGAGCAGTACTTC.